The entry that follows covers one TCR beta chain sequence. Its target is not known. The sample comes from a study of Ad26.COV2.S vaccination and SARS-CoV-2 variants. Study observations and caveats: Placebo and vaccine recipients had non-spike TCR breadth that was similar. Total T cell responses were possibly underestimated by TCR breadth and depth analyses. Placebo recipients trailed vaccine recipients in spike-specific TCR breadth.

The CDR3 is 19 amino acids. The table came from immunoSEQ multiplex PCR; TCRdb's copy has only in-frame clones and leaves some out. In the table there are about 350,000 clones, about 92% of which are singletons. This chain links TRBV21-1 with TRBJ1-5. TRBV21-1 counts as a pseudogene. The sequenced sample was peripheral blood, obtained after recovery from COVID-19. This clonotype was obtained from a human donor who had recovered from COVID-19. CDR3 bases: TGTGCCAGCAGCTTGCCGGCACCGGGACGCTTTTCTAGCAATCAGCCCCAGCATTTT. It specifies CASSLPAPGRFSSNQPQHF.